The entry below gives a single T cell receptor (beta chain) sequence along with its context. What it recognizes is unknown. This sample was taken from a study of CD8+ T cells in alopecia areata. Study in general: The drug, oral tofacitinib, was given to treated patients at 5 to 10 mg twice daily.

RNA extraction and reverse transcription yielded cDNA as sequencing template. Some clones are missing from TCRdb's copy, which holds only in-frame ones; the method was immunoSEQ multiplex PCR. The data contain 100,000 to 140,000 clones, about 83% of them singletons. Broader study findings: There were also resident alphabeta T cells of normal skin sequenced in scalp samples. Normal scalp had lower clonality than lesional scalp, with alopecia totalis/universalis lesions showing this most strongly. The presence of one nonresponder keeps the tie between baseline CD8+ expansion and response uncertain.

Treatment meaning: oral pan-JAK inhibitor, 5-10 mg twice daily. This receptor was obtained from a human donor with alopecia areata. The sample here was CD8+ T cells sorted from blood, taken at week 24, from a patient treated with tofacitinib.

The CDR3 reads CASSSRGFYEAFF. Here the CDR3 DNA reads TGTGCCAGCAGCTCGAGGGGTTTTTATGAAGCTTTCTTT. This chain joins TRBV7-9 and TRBJ1-1; possible D gene TRBD1, 5 bases. There are 13 residues in the CDR3. The V end was cut by 4 bases, the J end by 7 bases, with 13 bases between. Germline-derived CDR1 and CDR2 are SEHNR and FQNEAQ (reference sequence).